Reported below is one T cell receptor (beta chain). This sample includes further DNA sequences coding for the same CDR3. In the original analysis: Reference gene primer amplification gave estimated nucleated cell counts. TCRdb's table, derived via immunoSEQ multiplex PCR, lists solely in-frame clones and lacks some. V and J calls and clone size are copied from that table; D and trimming were computed from the DNA. The data show 150,000 to 200,000 clones, around 82% seen once. Trimming took off 0 bases at V and 4 bases at J, with 8 bases between the two ends. From germline, CDR1 is SGDLS and CDR2 YYNGEE. The CDR3 is 14 residues long. These data come from a study of blood T cell repertoires in COVID-19. Whole-study context: T cells, B-cell-depleted T cells, or PBMCs provided the cDNA or gDNA that served as material.

Participants spanned ages about 18 to 90 years and resided in 20 to 30 US areas. The chain has TRBV9 and TRBJ1-3, with D possibly being TRBD1 (5 bases). This clonotype originated in a man aged 35 to 55 who had recovered from COVID-19. The sample was PBMCs or T cells enriched from blood (not recorded which). The CDR3 is CASSVAGSGNTIYF. Written as DNA, the CDR3 is TGTGCCAGCAGCGTAGCAGGGTCCGGAAACACCATATATTTT.